The rows below give T cell receptor beta chains drawn from one sample of a study of blood T cell repertoires in COVID-19. Only in-frame clones appear in the TCRdb table, and some are missing; sequencing was by immunoSEQ multiplex PCR. This table holds 200,000 to 300,000 clones, about nine tenths found once. Sequenced sample: PBMCs or T cells enriched from blood (not recorded which). Source of these receptors: a woman between 35 and 50 years old with acute COVID-19. Both conserved end residues are part of each CDR3. A D gene is named only where the DNA matches it firmly. The listing skips clone size in some rows; elsewhere it reads once, few, many or a size class.

j_call v_call clone_size d_call cdr3_aa cdr3_nt
TRBJ1-2 TRBV10-3 - - CAISETEYGYTF TGTGCCATCAGTGAAACAGAGTATGGCTACACCTTC
TRBJ1-1 TRBV29-1 few - CSVAPLGGGTEAFF TGCAGCGTTGCTCCCCTGGGGGGGGGCACTGAAGCTTTCTTT
TRBJ2-5 TRBV11-3 - TRBD2 CASSSIRGLAGQETQYF TGTGCCAGCAGCTCAATCCGCGGACTAGCGGGACAAGAGACCCAGTACTTC
TRBJ2-3 TRBV24-1 - TRBD2 CATSDRDYRTDTQYF TGTGCCACCAGTGACCGGGACTATCGAACAGATACGCAGTATTTT
TRBJ2-1 TRBV3-1/TRBV3-2 - TRBD1 CASSQDRQGVDNEQFF TGTGCCAGCAGCCAAGATAGACAGGGCGTGGACAATGAGCAGTTCTTC
TRBJ2-1 TRBV10-1 - TRBD2 CASSQGLNDNEQFF TGCGCCAGCAGCCAGGGACTAAACGACAATGAGCAGTTCTTC
TRBJ2-1 TRBV28 - TRBD2 CASSPSAGGNNEQFF TGTGCCAGCAGTCCCTCAGCGGGAGGCAACAATGAGCAGTTCTTC
TRBJ2-2 TRBV7-2 - - CASSLKGARQNTGELFF TGTGCCAGCAGCTTAAAGGGAGCGCGTCAGAACACCGGGGAGCTGTTTTTT
TRBJ2-2 TRBV28 - - CASSLATGELFF TGTGCCAGCAGTTTGGCCACCGGGGAGCTGTTTTTT
TRBJ1-4 TRBV9 once - CASSDPGQINEKLFF TGTGCCAGCAGCGACCCCGGACAGATTAATGAAAAACTGTTTTTT
TRBJ2-7 TRBV5-5 - TRBD2 CASSRQTGTSGRRYEQYF TGTGCCAGCAGTCGCCAAACCGGGACTAGCGGGAGGAGGTACGAGCAGTACTTC
TRBJ1-2 TRBV6-5 - - CASREGSGYTF TGTGCCAGTAGGGAGGGGAGTGGCTACACCTTC
TRBJ1-1 TRBV18 - TRBD1 CASSSQGGTEAFF TGTGCCAGCTCATCCCAGGGGGGCACTGAAGCTTTCTTT
TRBJ2-1 TRBV5-4 - TRBD2 CASSLGTSASSYNEQFF TGTGCCAGCAGCTTGGGGACTAGCGCAAGCTCCTACAATGAGCAGTTCTTC
TRBJ1-2 TRBV7-9 - - CASSKDGLYGYTF TGTGCCAGCAGCAAAGACGGACTCTATGGCTACACCTTC